A selection of T cell receptor beta chains follows, all from one sample in a study of T-cell memory formation after mild COVID-19. MiXCR was run by TCRdb on the 5' RACE reads, yielding one entry per CDR3 protein. The top ten hold under 8.5% of the sample, which has about 560,000 distinct CDR3 sequences, 20% to 25% seen once. Specimen: PBMCs or a T cell subset sorted from them (not recorded which). The source of these receptors is an adult woman who had mild COVID-19 (a few samples of this study predate the infection). Cell type and time point are not known. The CDR3 runs from the conserved cysteine through the conserved F or W.

>TRBJ2-6|TRBV5-1
CASSLTLGANVLTF
>TRBJ2-5|TRBV12-3/TRBV12-4
CASSLVDRGTQYF
>TRBJ2-1|TRBV3-1
CASSPTSGRHEQFF
>TRBJ2-1|TRBV4-3
CASSQVRTNEQFF
>TRBJ2-1|TRBV7-6
CASSLAWLSGEQFF
>TRBJ2-7|TRBV4-2
CASSRNVGERYEQYF
>TRBJ2-2|TRBV6-5
CASKSRRNTGELFF
>TRBJ2-1|TRBV7-8
CASSIVQGLSYNEQFF
>TRBJ2-7|TRBV29-1
CSVFGGRTYEQYF
>TRBJ2-1|TRBV29-1
CSALIGTSGYNEQFF
>TRBJ1-1|TRBV7-9
CASSLNEVGTEAFF
>TRBJ2-7|TRBV30
CAWAQRGNSYEQYF
>TRBJ1-1|TRBV7-9
CASSLVAGSGNTEAFF
>TRBJ2-7|TRBV7-2
CASRTRQGTYEQYF
>TRBJ2-1|TRBV6-2/TRBV6-3
CASSYLAGRGNEQFF
>TRBJ2-7|TRBV5-6
CASYNAGAPSYEQYF
>TRBJ2-7|TRBV6-6
CATSGTVNSYEQYF
>TRBJ1-2|TRBV7-9
CASSSKGTPNYGYTF
>TRBJ1-5|TRBV6-5
CASSSLRQGAALYQPQHF
>TRBJ1-6|TRBV7-9
CASSRGTAGNSPLHF
>TRBJ2-3|TRBV7-9
CASSLGLAGITDTQYF
>TRBJ2-2|TRBV7-8
CASSFLGTNTGELFF